The rows below give T cell receptor beta chains drawn from one sample of a study of T-cell memory formation after mild COVID-19. TCRdb processed the 5' RACE reads anew with MiXCR; each CDR3 protein has one entry. Here the sample spans about 140,000 distinct CDR3 sequences, under 25% being singletons. The sample consisted of PBMCs or a T cell subset sorted from them (not recorded which). The receptors shown here come from an adult woman who had mild COVID-19 (a few samples of this study predate the infection). Cell type and time point are not known. The CDR3 runs from the conserved cysteine through the conserved F or W. The D gene is left open where the match is weak. Clone sizes are given selectively: once, few, many, or a class where the clone is expanded.

J: TRBJ2-6
V: TRBV18
D: .
size: many
CDR3: CASSPPVTGANVLTF
DNA: TGTGCCAGCTCACCACCCGTAACAGGGGCCAACGTCCTGACTTTC

J: TRBJ2-3
V: TRBV3-1
D: .
size: .
CDR3: CASSQVGAGVAQYF
DNA: TGTGCCAGCAGCCAAGTAGGCGCAGGGGTGGCGCAGTATTTT

J: TRBJ2-5
V: TRBV12-3/TRBV12-4
D: .
size: .
CDR3: CASSLRQPPGTQYF
DNA: TGTGCCAGCAGTTTACGGCAGCCGCCCGGGACCCAGTACTTC

J: TRBJ1-1
V: TRBV18
D: .
size: .
CDR3: CASSPSGRTEAFF
DNA: TGTGCCAGCTCACCAAGTGGTCGGACTGAAGCTTTCTTT

J: TRBJ2-3
V: TRBV5-1
D: TRBD2
size: .
CDR3: CASSLSAGGTDTQYF
DNA: TGCGCCAGCAGCTTGTCGGCGGGGGGCACAGATACGCAGTATTTT

J: TRBJ2-7
V: TRBV20-1
D: TRBD2
size: many
CDR3: CSATPGGGVREQYF
DNA: TGCAGTGCAACCCCGGGGGGTGGGGTACGCGAGCAGTACTTC

J: TRBJ2-3
V: TRBV12-3/TRBV12-4
D: .
size: .
CDR3: CASTPKGVDTQYF
DNA: TGTGCCAGCACCCCGAAGGGGGTGGATACGCAGTATTTT

J: TRBJ1-6
V: TRBV6-6
D: .
size: many
CDR3: CASSDGLNSPLHF
DNA: TGTGCCAGCAGTGACGGGCTTAATTCACCCCTCCACTTT

J: TRBJ2-7
V: TRBV2
D: .
size: few
CDR3: CASSRPGAYEQYF
DNA: TGTGCCAGCTCCCGACCAGGAGCCTACGAGCAGTACTTC

J: TRBJ1-6
V: TRBV4-3
D: .
size: .
CDR3: CASSQDPSSYNSPLHF
DNA: TGCGCCAGCAGCCAAGACCCGAGCTCCTATAATTCACCCCTCCACTTT

J: TRBJ1-1
V: TRBV5-1
D: TRBD1
size: .
CDR3: CASSFQTGGTDTEAFF
DNA: TGCGCCAGCAGCTTTCAAACAGGGGGAACGGACACTGAAGCTTTCTTT

J: TRBJ2-2
V: TRBV5-5
D: .
size: .
CDR3: CASSLVRKGEGGELFF
DNA: TGTGCCAGCAGCTTGGTGCGGAAAGGGGAAGGCGGGGAGCTGTTTTTT

J: TRBJ2-2
V: TRBV12-3/TRBV12-4
D: TRBD2
size: .
CDR3: CASSLSGGAGELFF
DNA: TGTGCCAGCAGTTTGAGCGGGGGGGCCGGGGAGCTGTTTTTT

J: TRBJ1-5
V: TRBV11-2
D: .
size: .
CDR3: CASSPRYGNNQPQHF
DNA: TGTGCCAGCAGCCCCCGGTACGGGAACAATCAGCCCCAGCATTTT

J: TRBJ2-1
V: TRBV7-8
D: TRBD2
size: .
CDR3: CASSLVVGGRNEQFF
DNA: TGTGCCAGCAGCTTAGTCGTGGGAGGGAGGAATGAGCAGTTCTTC

J: TRBJ1-2
V: TRBV20-1
D: .
size: .
CDR3: CSARASRGNYGYTF
DNA: TGCAGTGCTAGAGCAAGCAGGGGAAACTATGGCTACACCTTC

J: TRBJ2-7
V: TRBV20-1
D: .
size: .
CDR3: CSAWSYEQYF
DNA: TGCAGCGCCTGGAGCTACGAGCAGTACTTC

J: TRBJ1-1
V: TRBV6-2/TRBV6-3
D: .
size: few
CDR3: CASSYPTSTGGMNTEAFF
DNA: TGTGCCAGCAGTTACCCTACCTCGACAGGAGGGATGAACACTGAAGCTTTCTTT

J: TRBJ2-3
V: TRBV2
D: .
size: .
CDR3: CASRKGGGPSTDTQYF
DNA: TGTGCCAGCCGAAAGGGGGGCGGTCCTAGCACAGATACGCAGTATTTT

J: TRBJ2-7
V: TRBV6-5
D: .
size: few
CDR3: CASSYSGAKGRHEQYF
DNA: TGTGCCAGCAGTTACTCAGGGGCAAAGGGAAGGCACGAGCAGTACTTC

J: TRBJ2-1
V: TRBV3-1
D: TRBD2
size: .
CDR3: CASSQVGGLYNEQFF
DNA: TGTGCCAGCAGCCAGGTGGGGGGACTATACAATGAGCAGTTCTTC

J: TRBJ2-5
V: TRBV6-1
D: TRBD2
size: few
CDR3: CASSVLAGAQETQYF
DNA: TGTGCCAGCAGTGTTCTAGCGGGGGCCCAAGAGACCCAGTACTTC

J: TRBJ1-1
V: TRBV19
D: .
size: .
CDR3: CASRAGRNTEAFF
DNA: TGTGCCAGTAGGGCAGGGAGGAACACTGAAGCTTTCTTT

J: TRBJ2-1
V: TRBV5-1
D: .
size: .
CDR3: CASSLEGVNEQFF
DNA: TGCGCCAGCAGCTTGGAGGGGGTGAATGAGCAGTTCTTC

J: TRBJ2-7
V: TRBV20-1
D: .
size: .
CDR3: CSAREPGPLEYEQYF
DNA: TGCAGTGCTAGGGAACCGGGACCATTGGAGTACGAGCAGTACTTC

J: TRBJ2-2
V: TRBV7-6
D: .
size: .
CDR3: CASSSDETGELFF
DNA: TGTGCCAGCAGCTCCGATGAAACCGGGGAGCTGTTTTTT

J: TRBJ1-1
V: TRBV6-2/TRBV6-3
D: .
size: .
CDR3: CASLTSHTAVTEAFF
DNA: TGTGCCAGCTTAACCTCACACACTGCCGTCACTGAAGCTTTCTTT

J: TRBJ2-5
V: TRBV25-1
D: .
size: few
CDR3: CASSAPADRQETQYF
DNA: TGTGCCAGCAGTGCCCCCGCCGACAGACAAGAGACCCAGTACTTC

J: TRBJ1-4
V: TRBV18
D: .
size: .
CDR3: CASSPVGNEKLFF
DNA: TGTGCCAGCTCACCAGTAGGGAATGAAAAACTGTTTTTT